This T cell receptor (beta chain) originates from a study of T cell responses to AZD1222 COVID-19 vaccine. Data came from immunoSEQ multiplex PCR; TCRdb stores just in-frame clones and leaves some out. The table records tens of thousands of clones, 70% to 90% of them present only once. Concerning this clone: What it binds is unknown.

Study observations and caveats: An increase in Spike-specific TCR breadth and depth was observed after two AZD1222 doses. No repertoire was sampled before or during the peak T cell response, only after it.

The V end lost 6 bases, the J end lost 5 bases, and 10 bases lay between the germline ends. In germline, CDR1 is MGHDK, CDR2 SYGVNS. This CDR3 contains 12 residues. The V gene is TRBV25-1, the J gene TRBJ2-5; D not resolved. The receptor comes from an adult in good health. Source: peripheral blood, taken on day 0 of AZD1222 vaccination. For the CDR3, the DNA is TGTGCCAGCAGGGATCAAGGGGAGACCCAGTACTTC. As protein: CASRDQGETQYF.